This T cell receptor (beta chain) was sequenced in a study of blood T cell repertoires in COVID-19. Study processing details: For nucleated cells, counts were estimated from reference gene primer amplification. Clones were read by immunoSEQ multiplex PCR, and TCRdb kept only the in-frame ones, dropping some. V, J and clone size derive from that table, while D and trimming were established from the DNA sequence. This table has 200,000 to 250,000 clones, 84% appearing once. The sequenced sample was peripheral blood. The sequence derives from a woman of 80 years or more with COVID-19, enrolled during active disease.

The CDR3 region has the DNA TGTGCCAGCAACGAGGCAAATACGCAGTATTTT. Translated: CASNEANTQYF. This rearrangement joins TRBV2 to TRBJ2-3; no clear D. V lost 7 bases and J lost 7, with 9 bases in between. The V gene's germline CDR1 is SNHLY and CDR2 FYNNEI. This CDR3 is built from 11 residues.